The present T cell receptor (beta chain) was sequenced within a study of blood T cell repertoires in COVID-19. Assay used: immunoSEQ multiplex PCR; TCRdb lists only in-frame clones, some missing. The data contain some 230,000 clones, roughly 80% of them singletons. This CDR3 is 14 amino acids long. V lost 5 bases and J 2 bases, leaving 12 bases between the germline ends. Germline CDR1 and CDR2: LNHDA and SQIVND (reference sequence). This clone appeared a single time. The clonotype was recovered from a woman between 40 and 50 years old with acute COVID-19. Sequencing used PBMCs or T cells enriched from blood (not recorded which). This chain links TRBV19 with TRBJ1-2, with D possibly matching TRBD1 (5 bases). The CDR3 bases are TGTGCCAGTAGTTTAAAAAAGGGGAACTATGGCTACACCTTC. This gives the protein CASSLKKGNYGYTF.